Below, 2 T cell receptor beta chains from the same sample are listed, as sequenced in a study of quantifying T cell responses using KT2 cells. The wider study: Reverse transcription used primers in the TCR alpha and beta constant regions.

An oligo carrying a UMI was ligated to the cDNA 3' end. The first PCR ran roughly 4 cycles with an equimolar RC1.1 and RC1.2 beta primer mix. Each CDR3 protein gets one entry after TCRdb re-called the UMI-ligation and nested PCR reads with MiXCR. The table records approximately 50,000 distinct CDR3 sequences, roughly 12% of them present only once. The specimen sequenced was PBMCs spiked with cells of the T cell clone KT2. Receptor source: a human donor.

This clonotype has just a few counts. The chain joins TRBV4-2 to TRBJ1-4; no clear D gene. The germline gives CDR1 LGHNA, CDR2 YNFKEQ. Trimming took off 0 bases at V and 0 bases at J, with 11 bases between the two ends. This CDR3 is 17 amino acids long. For the CDR3, the DNA is TGTGCCAGCAGCCAAGATCTTAGGGCAACAACTAATGAAAAACTGTTTTTT. Translation gives CASSQDLRATTNEKLFF.

The gene calls are TRBV20-1 and TRBJ1-3, with D possibly being TRBD1 (5 bases). This CDR3 spans 13 amino acids. V was cut by 6 bases and J by 4 bases, with 13 bases left in between. From germline, CDR1 is DFQATT and CDR2 SNEGSKA (reference sequence). CDR3 in DNA: TGCAGTGCAGAGGGGTCGTCCGGAAACACCATATATTTT. Translation: CSAEGSSGNTIYF.